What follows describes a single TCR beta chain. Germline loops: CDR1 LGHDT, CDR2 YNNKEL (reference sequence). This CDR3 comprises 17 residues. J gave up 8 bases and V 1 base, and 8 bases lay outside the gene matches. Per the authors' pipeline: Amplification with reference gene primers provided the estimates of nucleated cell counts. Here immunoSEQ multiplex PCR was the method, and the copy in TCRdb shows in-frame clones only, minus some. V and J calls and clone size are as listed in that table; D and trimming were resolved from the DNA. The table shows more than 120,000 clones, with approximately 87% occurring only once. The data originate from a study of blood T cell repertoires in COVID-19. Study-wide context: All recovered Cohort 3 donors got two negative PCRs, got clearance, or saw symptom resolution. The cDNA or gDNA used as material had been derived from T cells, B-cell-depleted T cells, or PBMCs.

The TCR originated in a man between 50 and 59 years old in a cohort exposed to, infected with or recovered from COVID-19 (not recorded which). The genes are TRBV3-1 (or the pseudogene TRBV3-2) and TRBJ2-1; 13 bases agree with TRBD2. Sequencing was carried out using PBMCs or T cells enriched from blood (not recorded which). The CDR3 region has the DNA TGTGCCAGCAGCCAAGGCGTGACTAGCGGGAGGTGGTATGAGCAGTTCTTC. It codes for CASSQGVTSGRWYEQFF.